The 8 T cell receptor beta chains below come from one sample, sequenced in a study of T cell repertoires in cytomegalovirus infection. TCRdb analysed the reads with MiXCR anew, one entry per CDR3 protein. The table includes 200,000 to 300,000 distinct CDR3 sequences, approximately 13% detected once. Sequenced input: PBMCs. The receptors were sampled from a human donor in good health (CMV status not recorded). Some clones in this sample may be carry-over from other donors' samples.

CDR3 in DNA: TGCAGCGTTTCAGAGACAGGGACCTACACAGATACGCAGTATTTT. Amino acid sequence: CSVSETGTYTDTQYF. The V call is TRBV29-1, the J call TRBJ2-3; 7 bases line up with TRBD1. This CDR3 contains 15 residues. The germline V gene has CDR1 SQVTM and CDR2 ANQGSEA. The V segment lost 5 bases and the J segment 2 bases; nucleotides outside the gene matches: 10.

The chain links TRBV20-1 to TRBJ2-2; possibly TRBD1 for D (6 bases). This CDR3 comprises 13 residues. Germline V gene sequence: CDR1 DFQATT, CDR2 SNEGSKA (reference sequence). Trimming took 6 bases from V and 4 from J, leaving 12 bases between them. The CDR3 DNA sequence: TGCAGTGCGGGCCACAGGGTCACCGGGGAGCTGTTTTTT. Translation gives CSAGHRVTGELFF.

This clonotype was seen at least ten times. The V gene is TRBV28, the J gene TRBJ2-1; TRBD2 is a possible D gene (5 bases). There are 15 residues in the CDR3. Germline V gives CDR1 MDHEN, CDR2 SYDVKM. Trimming cost V 6 bases and J 6 bases, with 18 bases left between them. The CDR3 coding sequence is TGTGCCAGCAGCCTGGGGTGGGTCGAGGGCAATGAGCAGTTCTTC. Protein product: CASSLGWVEGNEQFF.

Comment on this clonotype: A much larger clone differs from this one at a single base, so this may be a read error. The chain has TRBV28 and TRBJ1-1, with 8 bases fitting TRBD1. This CDR3 region has 16 residues. Germline CDR1 MDHEN, CDR2 SYDVKM. CDR3 nucleotides: TGTGCCAACAGTTTAGGGACAGGAATTTCGGACACTGAAGCTTTCTTT. It specifies CANSLGTGISDTEAFF.

This clonotype was observed many times. The chain recombines TRBV7-2 with TRBJ2-7; tentatively, D is TRBD2 (6 bases). Germline CDR1 is SGHTA and CDR2 is FQGNSA. The CDR3 contains 16 residues. V lost 0 bases to trimming and J lost 1 base, with 13 bases between them. The CDR3 protein is CASSLAGRGTSYEQYF. DNA of the CDR3: TGTGCCAGCAGCTTAGCAGGTCGCGGGACTTCCTACGAGCAGTACTTC.

This clonotype was counted many times. The rearrangement joins TRBV6-2 or TRBV6-3 to TRBJ2-1; 12 positions match TRBD2. V gave up 4 bases and J gave up 7 bases; unmatched junction bases: 17. Per germline, CDR1 MNHEY and CDR2 SVGEGT. The CDR3 is 19 residues long. The CDR3 bases are TGTGCCAGCAGTTTACTCAGTCAACCGACTAGCGGGAGAGGAAATGAGCAGTTCTTC. It codes for CASSLLSQPTSGRGNEQFF.

This clonotype occurred many times. The V gene is TRBV28, the J gene TRBJ1-5; the D is unclear. This CDR3 is 15 amino acids long. Germline CDR1 and CDR2: MDHEN and SYDVKM. V was pared by 3 bases and J by 1 base, with 10 bases between. The CDR3 DNA is TGTGCCAGCAGTTTTTGGCAGAGGAGCAATCAGCCCCAGCATTTT. It translates to CASSFWQRSNQPQHF.

This clonotype showed up many times. The genes are TRBV6-5 and TRBJ1-2; tentative D call: TRBD1 (5 bases). Between the trimmed V and J ends, which lost 5 bases and 8 bases, there was a span of 18 bases. The germline V gene has CDR1 MNHEY and CDR2 SVGAGI. The length of the CDR3 is 14 residues. The CDR3 here is CASSLTDDRSGYTF. Here the CDR3 DNA reads TGTGCCAGCAGTCTCACGGACGACAGATCCGGCTACACCTTC.